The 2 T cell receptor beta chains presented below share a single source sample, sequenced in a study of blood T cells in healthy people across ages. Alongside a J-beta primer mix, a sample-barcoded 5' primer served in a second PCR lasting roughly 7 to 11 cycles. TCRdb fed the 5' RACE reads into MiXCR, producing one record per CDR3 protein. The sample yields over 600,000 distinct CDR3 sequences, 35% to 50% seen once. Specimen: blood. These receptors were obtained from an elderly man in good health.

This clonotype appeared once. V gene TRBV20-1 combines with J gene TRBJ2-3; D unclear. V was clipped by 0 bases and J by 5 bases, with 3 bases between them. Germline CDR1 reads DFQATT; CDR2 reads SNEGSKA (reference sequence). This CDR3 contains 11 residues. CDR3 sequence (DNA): TGCAGTGCTAGAGAAATAGATACGCAGTATTTT. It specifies CSAREIDTQYF.

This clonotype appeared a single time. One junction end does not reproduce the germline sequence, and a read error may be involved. The CDR3 region is CTSSYTTSGRLETQYF. The CDR3 DNA reads TGTACCAGCAGTTACACGACTAGCGGGAGGTTAGAGACCCAGTACTTC. The genes are TRBV6-6 and TRBJ2-7; 13 positions agree with TRBD2. The assigned J gene may be wrong: the sequence end matches TRBJ2-5 better. The CDR3 has 16 amino acids. Germline V gives CDR1 MNHNY, CDR2 SVGAGI (reference sequence).